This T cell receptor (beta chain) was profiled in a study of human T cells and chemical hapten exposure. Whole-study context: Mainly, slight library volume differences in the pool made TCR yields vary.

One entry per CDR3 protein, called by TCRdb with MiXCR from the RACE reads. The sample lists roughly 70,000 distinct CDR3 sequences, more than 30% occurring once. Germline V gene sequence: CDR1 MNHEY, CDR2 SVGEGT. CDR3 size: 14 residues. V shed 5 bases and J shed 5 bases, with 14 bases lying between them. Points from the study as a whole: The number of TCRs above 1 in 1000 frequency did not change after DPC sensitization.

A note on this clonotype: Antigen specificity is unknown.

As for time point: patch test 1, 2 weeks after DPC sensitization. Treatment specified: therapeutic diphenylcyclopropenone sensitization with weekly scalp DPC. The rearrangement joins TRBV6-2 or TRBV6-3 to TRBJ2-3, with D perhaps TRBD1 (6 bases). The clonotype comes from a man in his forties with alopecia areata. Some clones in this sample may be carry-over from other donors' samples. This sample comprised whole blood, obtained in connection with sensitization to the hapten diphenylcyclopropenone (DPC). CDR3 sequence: CASSQQGNRDTQYF. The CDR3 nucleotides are TGTGCCAGCAGTCAACAGGGTAATCGAGATACGCAGTATTTT.